This T cell receptor beta chain is drawn from a study of cytomegalovirus exposure and HLA in healthy donors. Overall study results and limits: It was shown in a later analysis that HLA-associated TCR beta chains were more clonally expanded than other, equally common chains.

The V gene's germline CDR1 is SGDLS and CDR2 YYNGEE. There are 14 residues in the CDR3. V shed 2 bases and J shed 0 bases, with 8 bases lying between them. A multiplex PCR was run with 60 Vbeta primers and 13 Jbeta primers. Clones were read by immunoSEQ multiplex PCR, and TCRdb kept only the in-frame ones, dropping some. The repertoire holds about 210,000 clones, with around 76% as singletons. This clone has a handful of counts. The antigen is unknown. Other DNA sequences in the sample encode the same CDR3. Healthy bone marrow donors made up the cohort. Sequenced: PBMCs. The source is a man aged 40-49 years in good health and CMV-seropositive. The gene calls are TRBV9 and TRBJ1-1; D may be TRBD1 (6 bases). The CDR3 region has the DNA TGTGCCAGCAGCGTTGGACAGCTGAACACTGAAGCTTTCTTT. As protein: CASSVGQLNTEAFF. The whole variable domain, remainder taken from reference TRBV9 and TRBJ1-1, is DSGVTQTPKHLITATGQRVTLRCSPRSGDLSVYWYQQSLDQGLQFLIQYYNGEERAKGNILERFSAQQFPDLHSELNLSSLELGDSALYFCASSVGQLNTEAFFGQGTRLTVV.